This TCR beta chain was sequenced during a study of T-cell reconstitution after alpha-beta-depleted transplantation in children. Study-wide results and limits: Surviving recipient cells, namely T cells and thymic progenitors, were the source of high day-60 TCRbeta diversity in some patients. From newly produced T cells came most of the T-cell counts and diversity one year after transplant.

To note about this clonotype: No antigen is known for it.

Using unique molecular identifiers, the investigators prepared the TCRbeta library. TCRdb reprocessed the PCR reads via MiXCR and lists one record per CDR3 protein. The profile shows more than 400,000 distinct CDR3 sequences, about 45% of them singletons. The V segment lost 5 bases and the J segment 3 bases; nucleotides outside the gene matches: 14. This CDR3 has 17 amino acids. Germline V lookup: CDR1 LNHNV, CDR2 YYDKDF (reference sequence). The rearrangement joins TRBV15 to TRBJ2-5; the match to TRBD2 covers 8 bases. The sample in question was PBMCs, obtained before TCRalphabeta/CD19-depleted stem cell transplant. The receptor was isolated from a girl aged 2-10 years with aplastic anemia, due to receive a stem cell transplant. The chain's CDR3 is CATSGPLAGGKKETQYF. The CDR3 coding sequence is TGTGCCACCAGCGGCCCCTTGGCGGGGGGAAAAAAAGAGACCCAGTACTTC.